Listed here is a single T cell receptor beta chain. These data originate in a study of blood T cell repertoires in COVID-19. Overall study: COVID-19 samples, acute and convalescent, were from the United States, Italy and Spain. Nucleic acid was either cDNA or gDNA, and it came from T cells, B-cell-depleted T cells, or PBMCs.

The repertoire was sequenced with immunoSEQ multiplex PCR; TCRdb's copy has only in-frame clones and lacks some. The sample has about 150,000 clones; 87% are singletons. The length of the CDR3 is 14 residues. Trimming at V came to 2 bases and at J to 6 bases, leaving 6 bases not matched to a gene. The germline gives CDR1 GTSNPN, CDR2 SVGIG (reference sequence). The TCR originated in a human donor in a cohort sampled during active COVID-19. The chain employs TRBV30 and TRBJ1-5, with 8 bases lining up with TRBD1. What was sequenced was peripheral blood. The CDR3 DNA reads TGTGCCTGGAGTATGGGACAGGCGCGTCAGCCCCAGCATTTT. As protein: CAWSMGQARQPQHF. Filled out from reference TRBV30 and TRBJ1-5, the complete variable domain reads SQTIHQWPATLVQPVGSPLSLECTVEGTSNPNLYWYRQAAGRGLQLLFYSVGIGQISSEVPQNLSASRPQDRQFILSSKKLLLSDSGFYLCAWSMGQARQPQHFGDGTRLSIL.